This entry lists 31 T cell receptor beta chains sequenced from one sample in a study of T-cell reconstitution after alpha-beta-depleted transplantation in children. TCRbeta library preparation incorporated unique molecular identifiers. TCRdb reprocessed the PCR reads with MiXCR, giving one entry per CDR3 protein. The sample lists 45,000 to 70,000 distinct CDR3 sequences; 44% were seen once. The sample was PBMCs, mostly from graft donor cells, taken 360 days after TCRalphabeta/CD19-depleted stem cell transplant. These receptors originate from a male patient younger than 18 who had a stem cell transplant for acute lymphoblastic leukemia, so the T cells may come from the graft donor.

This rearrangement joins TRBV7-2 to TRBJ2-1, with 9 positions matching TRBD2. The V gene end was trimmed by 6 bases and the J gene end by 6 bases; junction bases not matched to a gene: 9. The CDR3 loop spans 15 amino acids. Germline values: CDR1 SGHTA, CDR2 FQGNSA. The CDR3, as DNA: TGTGCCAGCAGATTGCGGGGGGGCCAAGTCAATGAGCAGTTCTTC. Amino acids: CASRLRGGQVNEQFF.

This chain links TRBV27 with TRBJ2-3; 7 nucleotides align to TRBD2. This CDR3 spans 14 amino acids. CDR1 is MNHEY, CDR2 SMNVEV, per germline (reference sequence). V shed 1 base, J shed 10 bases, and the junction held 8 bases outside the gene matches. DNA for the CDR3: TGTGCCAGCAGTTTATTAGGTGGGACTAACGCGCAGTATTTT. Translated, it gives CASSLLGGTNAQYF.

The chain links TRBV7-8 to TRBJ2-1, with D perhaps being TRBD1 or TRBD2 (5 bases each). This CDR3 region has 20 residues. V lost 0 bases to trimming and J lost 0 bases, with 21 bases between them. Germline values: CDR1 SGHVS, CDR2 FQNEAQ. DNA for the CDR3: TGTGCCAGCAGCTTAGCTCGGGGCGGAGGATTAACTAGCTCCTACAATGAGCAGTTCTTC. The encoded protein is CASSLARGGGLTSSYNEQFF.

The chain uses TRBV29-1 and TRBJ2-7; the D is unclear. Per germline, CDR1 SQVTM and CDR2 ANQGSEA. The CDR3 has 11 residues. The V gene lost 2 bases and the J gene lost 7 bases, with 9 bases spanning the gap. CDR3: CSVEPPPEQYF. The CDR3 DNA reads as TGCAGCGTTGAACCTCCGCCTGAGCAGTACTTC.

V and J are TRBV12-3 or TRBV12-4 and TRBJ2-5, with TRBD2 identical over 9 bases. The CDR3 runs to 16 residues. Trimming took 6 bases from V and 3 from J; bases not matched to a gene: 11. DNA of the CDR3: TGTGCCAGCAGCCCTGGGGAAGCGGGGGGTAAAGAGACCCAGTACTTC. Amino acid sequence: CASSPGEAGGKETQYF.

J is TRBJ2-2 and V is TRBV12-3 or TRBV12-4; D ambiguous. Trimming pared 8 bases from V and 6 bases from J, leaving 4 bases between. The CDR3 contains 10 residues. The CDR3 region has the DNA TGTGCCAGCGGCTCCGGGGAGCTGTTTTTT. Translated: CASGSGELFF.

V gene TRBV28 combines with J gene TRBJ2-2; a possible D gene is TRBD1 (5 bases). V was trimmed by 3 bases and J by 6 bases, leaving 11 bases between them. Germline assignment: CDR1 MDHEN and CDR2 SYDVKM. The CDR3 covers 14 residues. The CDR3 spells CASSFLEGAGELFF. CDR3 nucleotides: TGTGCCAGCAGTTTCCTCGAAGGGGCCGGGGAGCTGTTTTTT.

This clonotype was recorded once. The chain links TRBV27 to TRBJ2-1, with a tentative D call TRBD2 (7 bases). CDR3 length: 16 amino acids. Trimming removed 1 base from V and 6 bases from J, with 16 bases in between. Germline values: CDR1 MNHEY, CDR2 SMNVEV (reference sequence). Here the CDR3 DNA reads TGTGCCAGCAGTTTATGGGGGGGGGCCTTCTCCAATGAGCAGTTCTTC. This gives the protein CASSLWGGAFSNEQFF.

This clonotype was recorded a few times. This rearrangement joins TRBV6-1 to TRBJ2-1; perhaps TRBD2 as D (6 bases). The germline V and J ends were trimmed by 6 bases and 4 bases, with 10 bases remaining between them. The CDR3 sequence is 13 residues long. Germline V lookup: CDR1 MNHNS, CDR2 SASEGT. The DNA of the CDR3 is TGTGCCAGCAGCCGGGACTTTTACAATGAGCAGTTCTTC. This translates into CASSRDFYNEQFF.

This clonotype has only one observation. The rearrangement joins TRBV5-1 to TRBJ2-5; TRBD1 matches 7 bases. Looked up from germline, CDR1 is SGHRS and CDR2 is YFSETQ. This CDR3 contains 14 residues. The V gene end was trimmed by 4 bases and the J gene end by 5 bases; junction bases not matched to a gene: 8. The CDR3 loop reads CASSVTGVGETQYF. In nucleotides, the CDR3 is TGCGCCAGCAGCGTCACAGGGGTGGGGGAGACCCAGTACTTC.

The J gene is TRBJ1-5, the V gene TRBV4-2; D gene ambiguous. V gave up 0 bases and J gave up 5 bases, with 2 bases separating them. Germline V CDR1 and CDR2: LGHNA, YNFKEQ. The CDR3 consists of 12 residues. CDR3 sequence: CASSQEDQPQHF. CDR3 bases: TGTGCCAGCAGCCAAGAGGATCAGCCCCAGCATTTT.

CDR3 region: CASSSGTSGTNEQFF. The CDR3 nucleotides are TGTGCCAGCAGTTCCGGGACTAGCGGAACCAATGAGCAGTTCTTC. The J gene is TRBJ2-1, the V gene TRBV12-3 or TRBV12-4; 11 nucleotides match TRBD2. This CDR3 has 15 residues. V lost 4 bases to trimming and J lost 6 bases; unmatched junction nucleotides: 5.

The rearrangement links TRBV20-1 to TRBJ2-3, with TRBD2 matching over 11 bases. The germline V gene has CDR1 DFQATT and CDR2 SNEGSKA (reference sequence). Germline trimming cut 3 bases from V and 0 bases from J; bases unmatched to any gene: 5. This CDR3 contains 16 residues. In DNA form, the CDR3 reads TGCAGTGCTAGGATAGCGGGAGGGATAAGCACAGATACGCAGTATTTT. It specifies CSARIAGGISTDTQYF.

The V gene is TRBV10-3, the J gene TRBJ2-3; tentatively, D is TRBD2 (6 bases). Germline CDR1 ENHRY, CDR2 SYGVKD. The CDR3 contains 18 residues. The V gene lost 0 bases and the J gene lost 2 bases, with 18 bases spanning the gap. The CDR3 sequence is CAISESGNGRGTTDTQYF. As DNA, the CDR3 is TGTGCCATCAGTGAGTCGGGGAACGGGAGAGGGACCACAGATACGCAGTATTTT.

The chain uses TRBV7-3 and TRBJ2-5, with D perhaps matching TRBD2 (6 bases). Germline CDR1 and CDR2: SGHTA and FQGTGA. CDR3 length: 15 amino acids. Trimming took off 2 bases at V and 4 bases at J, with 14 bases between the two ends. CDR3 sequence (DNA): TGTGCCAGCAGCTTATTCGGGGAGGCAGGAGAGACCCAGTACTTC. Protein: CASSLFGEAGETQYF.

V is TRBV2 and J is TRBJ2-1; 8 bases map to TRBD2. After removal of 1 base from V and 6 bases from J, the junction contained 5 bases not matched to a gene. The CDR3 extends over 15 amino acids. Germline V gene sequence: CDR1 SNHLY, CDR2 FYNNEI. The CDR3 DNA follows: TGTGCCAGCAGTGAAGAGTGGACTAGCCTCAATGAGCAGTTCTTC. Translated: CASSEEWTSLNEQFF.

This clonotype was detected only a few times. The CDR3 spells CASSTPGTANYGYTF. CDR3 nucleotides: TGTGCCAGCAGCACCCCCGGGACAGCTAACTATGGCTACACCTTC. The rearrangement links TRBV7-9 to TRBJ1-2; 7 bases line up with TRBD1. The CDR3 covers 15 residues. The germline gives CDR1 SEHNR, CDR2 FQNEAQ (reference sequence). The V and J ends lost 5 bases and 0 bases, in that order; junction bases with no gene match: 6.

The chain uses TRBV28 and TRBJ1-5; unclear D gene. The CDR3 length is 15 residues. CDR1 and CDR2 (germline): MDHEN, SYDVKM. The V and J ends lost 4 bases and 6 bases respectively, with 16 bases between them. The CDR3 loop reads CASSSGNPGGQPQHF. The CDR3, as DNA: TGTGCCAGCAGTTCCGGGAATCCCGGAGGTCAGCCCCAGCATTTT.

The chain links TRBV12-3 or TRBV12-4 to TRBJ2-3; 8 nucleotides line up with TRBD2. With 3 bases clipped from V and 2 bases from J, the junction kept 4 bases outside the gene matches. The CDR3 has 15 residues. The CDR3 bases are TGTGCCAGCAGTTTGGATAGCGGGGCCACAGATACGCAGTATTTT. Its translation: CASSLDSGATDTQYF.

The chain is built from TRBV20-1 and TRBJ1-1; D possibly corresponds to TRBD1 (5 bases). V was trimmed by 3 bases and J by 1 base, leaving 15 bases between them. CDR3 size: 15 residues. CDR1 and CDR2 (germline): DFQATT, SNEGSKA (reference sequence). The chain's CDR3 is CSASGRGTANTEAFF. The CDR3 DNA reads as TGCAGTGCTAGCGGCCGTGGGACGGCGAACACTGAAGCTTTCTTT.

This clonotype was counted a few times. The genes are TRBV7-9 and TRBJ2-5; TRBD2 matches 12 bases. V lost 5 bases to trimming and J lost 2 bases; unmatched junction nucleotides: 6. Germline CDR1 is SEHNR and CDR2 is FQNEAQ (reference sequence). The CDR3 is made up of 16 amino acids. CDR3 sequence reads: CASSPRTSGAQETQYF. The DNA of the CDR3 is TGTGCCAGCAGCCCCCGGACTAGCGGGGCACAAGAGACCCAGTACTTC.

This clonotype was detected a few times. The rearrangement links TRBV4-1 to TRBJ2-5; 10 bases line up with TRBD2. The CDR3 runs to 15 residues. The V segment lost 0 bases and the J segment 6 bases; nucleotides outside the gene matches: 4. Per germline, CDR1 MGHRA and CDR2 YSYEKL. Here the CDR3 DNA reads TGCGCCAGCAGCCAAGATAGGACTAGCGGACAGACCCAGTACTTC. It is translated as CASSQDRTSGQTQYF.

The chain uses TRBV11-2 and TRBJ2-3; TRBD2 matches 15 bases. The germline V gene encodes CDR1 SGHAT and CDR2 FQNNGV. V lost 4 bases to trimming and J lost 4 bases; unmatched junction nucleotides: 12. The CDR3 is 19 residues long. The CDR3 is CASSSELGTSGRSPDTQYF. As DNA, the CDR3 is TGTGCCAGCAGCTCAGAACTGGGGACTAGCGGGAGGAGCCCAGATACGCAGTATTTT.

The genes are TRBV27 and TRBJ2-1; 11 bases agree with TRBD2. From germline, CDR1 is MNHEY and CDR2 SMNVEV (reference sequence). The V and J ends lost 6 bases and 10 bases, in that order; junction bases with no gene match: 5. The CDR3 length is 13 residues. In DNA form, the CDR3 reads TGTGCCAGCAGGACGACTAGCGGGAACGAGCAGTTCTTC. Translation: CASRTTSGNEQFF.

The CDR3 reads CASSRQSNQPQHF. Written as DNA, the CDR3 is TGTGCCAGCAGTAGACAGTCCAATCAGCCCCAGCATTTT. The chain joins TRBV12-3 or TRBV12-4 to TRBJ1-5; the D gene is possibly TRBD1 (5 bases). V was pared by 5 bases and J by 3 bases, with 8 bases between. The CDR3 totals 13 residues.

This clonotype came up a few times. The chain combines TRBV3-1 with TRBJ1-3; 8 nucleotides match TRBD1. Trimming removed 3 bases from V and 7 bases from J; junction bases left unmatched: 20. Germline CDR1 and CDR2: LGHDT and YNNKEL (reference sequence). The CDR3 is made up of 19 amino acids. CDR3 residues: CASSHSRDRIPPRLNTIYF. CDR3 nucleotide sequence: TGTGCCAGCAGCCATAGTAGGGACAGGATCCCACCCCGACTGAACACCATATATTTT.

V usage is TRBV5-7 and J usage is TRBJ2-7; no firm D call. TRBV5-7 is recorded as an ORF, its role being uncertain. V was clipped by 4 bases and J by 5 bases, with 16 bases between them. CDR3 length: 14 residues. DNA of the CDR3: TGTGCCAGCAGCCGTTCGATAGGGATCGACGAGCAGTACTTC. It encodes CASSRSIGIDEQYF.

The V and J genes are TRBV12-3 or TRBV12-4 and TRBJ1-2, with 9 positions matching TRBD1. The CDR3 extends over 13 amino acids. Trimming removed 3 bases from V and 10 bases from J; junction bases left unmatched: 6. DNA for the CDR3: TGTGCCAGCAGTTTGGGGGACAGGGAAGCCTACACCTTC. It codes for CASSLGDREAYTF.

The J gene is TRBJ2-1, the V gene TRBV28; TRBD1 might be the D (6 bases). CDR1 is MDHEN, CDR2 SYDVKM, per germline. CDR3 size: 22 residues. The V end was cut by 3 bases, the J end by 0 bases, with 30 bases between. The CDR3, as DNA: TGTGCCAGCAGTTTCTTACAGGGTTACTCCGAAAGAGGGTTTAGCTCCTACAATGAGCAGTTCTTC. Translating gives CASSFLQGYSERGFSSYNEQFF. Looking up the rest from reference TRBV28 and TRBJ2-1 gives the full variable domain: DVKVTQSSRYLVKRTGEKVFLECVQDMDHENMFWYRQDPGLGLRLIYFSYDVKMKEKGDIPEGYSVSREKKERFSLILESASTNQTSMYLCASSFLQGYSERGFSSYNEQFFGPGTRLTVL.

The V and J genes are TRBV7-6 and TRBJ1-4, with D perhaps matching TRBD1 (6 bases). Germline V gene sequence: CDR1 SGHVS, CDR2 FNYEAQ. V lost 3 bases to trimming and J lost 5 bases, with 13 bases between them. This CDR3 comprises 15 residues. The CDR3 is CASSFLQGVNEKLFF. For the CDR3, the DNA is TGTGCCAGCAGCTTTTTACAGGGCGTGAATGAAAAACTGTTTTTT.

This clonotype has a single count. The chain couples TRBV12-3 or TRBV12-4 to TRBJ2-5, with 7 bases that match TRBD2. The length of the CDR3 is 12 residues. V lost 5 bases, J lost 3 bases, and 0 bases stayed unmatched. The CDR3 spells CASSRGEETQYF. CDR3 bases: TGTGCCAGCAGTCGGGGGGAAGAGACCCAGTACTTC.